The entry below describes one T cell receptor (beta chain). This sample was included in a study of beta chain features in type 1 diabetes. The CDR3 has 15 amino acids. The ends lost 3 bases at V and 4 bases at J; junction bases unmatched: 6. The germline V gene has CDR1 SGDLS and CDR2 YYNGEE. The authors reverse transcribed all of the isolated RNA, so sequencing captured expressed TCRB transcripts. The assay was immunoSEQ multiplex PCR, and TCRdb's table has in-frame clones only and misses some. The table records about 40,000 clones, roughly 64% of them present only once. The specimen was Tregs from blood. The clonotype originates from a woman aged 25 to 39 in good health. The gene calls are TRBV9 and TRBJ2-7; 11 bases align to TRBD1. CDR3 in DNA: TGTGCCAGCAGCGGATGGACAGGGGGCCGTTACGAGCAGTACTTC. Protein product: CASSGWTGGRYEQYF.